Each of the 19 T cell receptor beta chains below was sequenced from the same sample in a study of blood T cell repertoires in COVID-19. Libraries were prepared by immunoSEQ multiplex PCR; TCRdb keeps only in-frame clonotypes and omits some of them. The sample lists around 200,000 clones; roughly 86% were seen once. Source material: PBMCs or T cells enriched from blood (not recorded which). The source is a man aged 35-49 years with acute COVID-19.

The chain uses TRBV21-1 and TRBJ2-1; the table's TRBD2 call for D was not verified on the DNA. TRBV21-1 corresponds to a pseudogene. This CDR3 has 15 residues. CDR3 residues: CASSKDLEVYNEQFF. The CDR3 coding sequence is TGTGCCAGCAGCAAAGATTTGGAGGTCTACAATGAGCAGTTCTTC.

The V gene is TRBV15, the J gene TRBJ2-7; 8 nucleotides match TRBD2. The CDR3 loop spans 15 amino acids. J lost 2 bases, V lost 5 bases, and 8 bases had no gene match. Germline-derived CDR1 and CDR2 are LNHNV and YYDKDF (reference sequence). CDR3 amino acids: CATSRVTGGTYEQYF. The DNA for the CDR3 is TGTGCCACCAGCCGCGTAACGGGGGGGACCTACGAGCAGTACTTC.

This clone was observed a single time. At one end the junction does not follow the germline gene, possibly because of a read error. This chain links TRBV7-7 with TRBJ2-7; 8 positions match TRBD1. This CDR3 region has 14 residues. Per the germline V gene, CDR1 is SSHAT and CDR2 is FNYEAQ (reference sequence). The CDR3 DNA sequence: TGTGCTAGCAGCTTGGAGACAGGGGTTGGCGAGCAGTACTTC. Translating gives CASSLETGVGEQYF.

In DNA form, the CDR3 reads TGTGCCAGCTCTACGCCGCAGGAGCCCCAGCATTTT. Amino acid sequence: CASSTPQEPQHF. The chain carries TRBV28 and TRBJ1-5; D not resolved. With 8 bases removed from V and 8 bases from J, the gap between germline ends came to 13 bases. The germline V gene encodes CDR1 MDHEN and CDR2 SYDVKM. The CDR3 has 12 residues.

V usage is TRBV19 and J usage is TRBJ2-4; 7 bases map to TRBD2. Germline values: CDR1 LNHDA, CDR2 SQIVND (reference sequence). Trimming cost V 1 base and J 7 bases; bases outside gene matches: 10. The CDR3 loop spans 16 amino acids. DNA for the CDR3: TGTGCCAGTAGTATAGGGGCGGGAGAGGGGTTTAACATTCAGTACTTC. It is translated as CASSIGAGEGFNIQYF.

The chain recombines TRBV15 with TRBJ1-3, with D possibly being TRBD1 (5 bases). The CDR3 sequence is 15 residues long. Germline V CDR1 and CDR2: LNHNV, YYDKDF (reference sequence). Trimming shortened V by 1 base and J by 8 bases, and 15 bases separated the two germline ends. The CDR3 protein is CATSRGGSAGDTIYF. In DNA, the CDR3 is TGTGCCACCAGCAGAGGTGGGTCCGCGGGGGACACCATATATTTT. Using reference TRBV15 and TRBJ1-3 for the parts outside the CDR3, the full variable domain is DAMVIQNPRYQVTQFGKPVTLSCSQTLNHNVMYWYQQKSSQAPKLLFHYYDKDFNNEADTPDNFQSRRPNTSFCFLDIRSPGLGDTAMYLCATSRGGSAGDTIYFGEGSWLTVV.

This CDR3 reads CASNPGSTKRYEQYF. The DNA for the CDR3 is TGTGCCAGCAACCCCGGGTCAACTAAACGATACGAGCAGTACTTC. The chain is built from TRBV28 and TRBJ2-7; D ambiguous. CDR3 size: 15 residues. V was trimmed by 7 bases and J by 4 bases, leaving 20 bases between them. The germline V gene has CDR1 MDHEN and CDR2 SYDVKM.

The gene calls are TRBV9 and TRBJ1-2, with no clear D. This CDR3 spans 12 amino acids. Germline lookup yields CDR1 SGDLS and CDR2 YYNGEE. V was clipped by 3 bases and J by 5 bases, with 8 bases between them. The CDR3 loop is CASSATGYGYTF. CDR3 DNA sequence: TGTGCCAGCAGCGCGACTGGATATGGCTACACCTTC.

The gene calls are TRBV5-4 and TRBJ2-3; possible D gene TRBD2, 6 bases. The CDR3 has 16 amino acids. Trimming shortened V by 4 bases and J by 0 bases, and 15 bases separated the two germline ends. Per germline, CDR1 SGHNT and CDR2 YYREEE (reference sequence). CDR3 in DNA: TGTGCCAGCAGCCGGGGGAGTGCCGGGAGCACAGATACGCAGTATTTT. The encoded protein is CASSRGSAGSTDTQYF.

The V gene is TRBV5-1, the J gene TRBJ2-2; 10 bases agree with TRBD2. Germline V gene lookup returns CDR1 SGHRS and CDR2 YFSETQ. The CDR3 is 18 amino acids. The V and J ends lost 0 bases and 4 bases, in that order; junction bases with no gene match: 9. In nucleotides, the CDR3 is TGCGCCAGCAGCTTGGGGGAAGCGGGAGGGCCCGGCACCGGGGAGCTGTTTTTT. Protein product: CASSLGEAGGPGTGELFF.

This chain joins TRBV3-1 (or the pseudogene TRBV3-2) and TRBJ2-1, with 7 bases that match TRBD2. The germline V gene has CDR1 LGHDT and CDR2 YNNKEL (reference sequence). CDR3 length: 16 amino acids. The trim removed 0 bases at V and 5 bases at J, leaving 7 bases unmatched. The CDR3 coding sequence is TGTGCCAGCAGCCAAGATCGGGGGAGGGCCAACAATGAGCAGTTCTTC. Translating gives CASSQDRGRANNEQFF.

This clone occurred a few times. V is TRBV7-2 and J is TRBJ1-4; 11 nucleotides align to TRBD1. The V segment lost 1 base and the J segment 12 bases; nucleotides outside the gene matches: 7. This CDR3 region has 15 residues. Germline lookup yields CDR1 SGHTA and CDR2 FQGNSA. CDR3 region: CASSLGPGQGVQLFF. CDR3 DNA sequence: TGTGCCAGCAGCTTAGGACCGGGACAGGGGGTCCAACTGTTTTTT.

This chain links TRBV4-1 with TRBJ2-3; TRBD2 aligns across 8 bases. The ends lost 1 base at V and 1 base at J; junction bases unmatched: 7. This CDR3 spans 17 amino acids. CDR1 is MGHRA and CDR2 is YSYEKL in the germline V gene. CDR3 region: CASSQAGTRYGTDTQYF. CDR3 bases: TGCGCCAGCAGCCAAGCCGGGACTAGGTACGGCACAGATACGCAGTATTTT.

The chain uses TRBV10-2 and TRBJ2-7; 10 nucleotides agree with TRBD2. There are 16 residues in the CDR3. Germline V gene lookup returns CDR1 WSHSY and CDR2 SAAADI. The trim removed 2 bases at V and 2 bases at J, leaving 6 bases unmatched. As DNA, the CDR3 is TGCGCCAGCAGTGAGACTAGCGGGATACCCCCCTACGAGCAGTACTTC. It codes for CASSETSGIPPYEQYF.

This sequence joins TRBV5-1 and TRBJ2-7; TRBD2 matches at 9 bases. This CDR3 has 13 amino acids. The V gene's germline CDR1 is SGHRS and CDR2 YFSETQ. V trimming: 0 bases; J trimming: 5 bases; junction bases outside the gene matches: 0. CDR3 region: CASSLGLADEQYF. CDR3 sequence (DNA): TGCGCCAGCAGCTTGGGACTAGCGGACGAGCAGTACTTC.

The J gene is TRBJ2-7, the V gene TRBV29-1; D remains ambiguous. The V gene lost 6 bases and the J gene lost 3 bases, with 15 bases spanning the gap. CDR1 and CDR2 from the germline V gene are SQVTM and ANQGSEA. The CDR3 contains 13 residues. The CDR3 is CSVVRNELYEQYF. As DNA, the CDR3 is TGCAGCGTGGTTCGCAACGAACTCTACGAGCAGTACTTC.

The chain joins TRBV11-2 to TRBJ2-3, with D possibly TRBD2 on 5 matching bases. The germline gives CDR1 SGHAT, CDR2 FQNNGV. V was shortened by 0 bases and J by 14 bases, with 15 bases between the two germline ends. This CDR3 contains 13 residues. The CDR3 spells CASSLEISGDPYF. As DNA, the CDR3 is TGTGCCAGCAGCTTAGAGATAAGCGGAGACCCGTATTTT.

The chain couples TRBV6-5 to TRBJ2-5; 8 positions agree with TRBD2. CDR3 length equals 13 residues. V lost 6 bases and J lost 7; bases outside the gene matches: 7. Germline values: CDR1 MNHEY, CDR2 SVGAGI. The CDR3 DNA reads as TGTGCCAGCAGGGCGGGAGGCCAGGGGACCCAGTACTTC. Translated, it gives CASRAGGQGTQYF.

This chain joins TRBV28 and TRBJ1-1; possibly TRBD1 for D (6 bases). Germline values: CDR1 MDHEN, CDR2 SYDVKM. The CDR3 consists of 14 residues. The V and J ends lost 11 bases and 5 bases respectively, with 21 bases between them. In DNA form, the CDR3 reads TGTGCCGCCCGTGGGCAGGGGCCTGATACTGAAGCTTTCTTT. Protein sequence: CAARGQGPDTEAFF.